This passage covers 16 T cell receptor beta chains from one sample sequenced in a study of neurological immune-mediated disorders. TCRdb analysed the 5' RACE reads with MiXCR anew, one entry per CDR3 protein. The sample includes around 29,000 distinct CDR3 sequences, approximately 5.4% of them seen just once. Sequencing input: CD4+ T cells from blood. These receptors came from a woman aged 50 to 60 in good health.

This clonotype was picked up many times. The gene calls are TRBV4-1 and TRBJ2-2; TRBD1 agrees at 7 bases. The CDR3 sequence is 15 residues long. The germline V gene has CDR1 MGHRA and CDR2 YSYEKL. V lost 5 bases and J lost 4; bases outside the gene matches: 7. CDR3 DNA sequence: TGCGCCAGCAGCTCGACAGGGAGTCTCACCGGGGAGCTGTTTTTT. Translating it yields CASSSTGSLTGELFF.

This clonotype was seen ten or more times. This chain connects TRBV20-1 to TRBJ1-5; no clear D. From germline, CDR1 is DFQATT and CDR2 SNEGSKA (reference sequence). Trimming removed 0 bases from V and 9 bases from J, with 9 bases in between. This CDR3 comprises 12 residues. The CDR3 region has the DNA TGCAGTGCTAGAGATAGGTGGGGGCCCCAGCATTTT. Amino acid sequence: CSARDRWGPQHF.

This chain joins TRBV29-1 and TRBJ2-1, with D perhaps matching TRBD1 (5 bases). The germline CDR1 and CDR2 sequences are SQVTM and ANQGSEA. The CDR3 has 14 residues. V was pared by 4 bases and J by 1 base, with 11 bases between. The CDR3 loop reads CSVVQGRSYNEQFF. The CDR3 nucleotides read TGCAGCGTTGTTCAGGGCCGGTCCTACAATGAGCAGTTCTTC.

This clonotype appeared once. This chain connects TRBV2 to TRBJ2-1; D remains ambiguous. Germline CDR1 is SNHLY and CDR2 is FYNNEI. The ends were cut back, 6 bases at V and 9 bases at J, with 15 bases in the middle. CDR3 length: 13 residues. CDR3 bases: TGTGCCAGCAGCGGAGACCCTAGTGTTGAGCAGTTCTTC. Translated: CASSGDPSVEQFF.

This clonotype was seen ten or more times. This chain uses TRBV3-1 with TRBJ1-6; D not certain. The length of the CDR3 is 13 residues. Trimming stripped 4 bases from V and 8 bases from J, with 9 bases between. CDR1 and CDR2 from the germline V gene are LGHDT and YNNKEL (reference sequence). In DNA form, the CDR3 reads TGTGCCAGCAGCCCTGAGGGTTATTCACCCCTCCACTTT. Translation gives CASSPEGYSPLHF. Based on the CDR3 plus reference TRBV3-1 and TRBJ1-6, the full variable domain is DTAVSQTPKYLVTQMGNDKSIKCEQNLGHDTMYWYKQDSKKFLKIMFSYNNKELIINETVPNRFSPKSPDKAHLNLHINSLELGDSAVYFCASSPEGYSPLHFGNGTRLTVT.

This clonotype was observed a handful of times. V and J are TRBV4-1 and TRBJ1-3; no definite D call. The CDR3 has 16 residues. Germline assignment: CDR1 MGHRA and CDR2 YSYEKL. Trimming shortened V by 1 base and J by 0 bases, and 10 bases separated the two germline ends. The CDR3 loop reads CASSQVLGNSGNTIYF. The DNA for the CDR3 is TGCGCCAGCAGCCAAGTTTTGGGGAACTCTGGAAACACCATATATTTT.

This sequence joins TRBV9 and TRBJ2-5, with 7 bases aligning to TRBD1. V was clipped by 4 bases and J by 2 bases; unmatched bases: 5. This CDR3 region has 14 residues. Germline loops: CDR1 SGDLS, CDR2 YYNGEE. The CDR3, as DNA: TGTGCCAGCAGCTGGGGACAGACTCAAGAGACCCAGTACTTC. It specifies CASSWGQTQETQYF.

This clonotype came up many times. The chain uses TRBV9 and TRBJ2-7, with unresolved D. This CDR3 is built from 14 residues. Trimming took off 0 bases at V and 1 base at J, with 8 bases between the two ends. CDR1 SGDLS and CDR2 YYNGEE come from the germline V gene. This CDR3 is CASSVGVTSYEQYF. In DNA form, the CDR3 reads TGTGCCAGCAGCGTAGGAGTTACGTCCTACGAGCAGTACTTC. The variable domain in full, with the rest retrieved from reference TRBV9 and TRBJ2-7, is DSGVTQTPKHLITATGQRVTLRCSPRSGDLSVYWYQQSLDQGLQFLIQYYNGEERAKGNILERFSAQQFPDLHSELNLSSLELGDSALYFCASSVGVTSYEQYFGPGTRLTVT.

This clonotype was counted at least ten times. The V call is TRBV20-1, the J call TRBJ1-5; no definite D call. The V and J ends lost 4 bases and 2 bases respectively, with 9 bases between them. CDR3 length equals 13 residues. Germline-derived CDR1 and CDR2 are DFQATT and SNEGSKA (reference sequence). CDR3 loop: CSANSIGNQPQHF. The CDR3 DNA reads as TGCAGTGCTAACAGCATCGGCAATCAGCCCCAGCATTTT.

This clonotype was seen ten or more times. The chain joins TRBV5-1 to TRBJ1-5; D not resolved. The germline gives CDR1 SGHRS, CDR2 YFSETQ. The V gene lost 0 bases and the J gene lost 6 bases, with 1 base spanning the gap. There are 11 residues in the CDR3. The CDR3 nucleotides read TGCGCCAGCAGCTTGGTTCAGCCCCAGCATTTT. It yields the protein CASSLVQPQHF.

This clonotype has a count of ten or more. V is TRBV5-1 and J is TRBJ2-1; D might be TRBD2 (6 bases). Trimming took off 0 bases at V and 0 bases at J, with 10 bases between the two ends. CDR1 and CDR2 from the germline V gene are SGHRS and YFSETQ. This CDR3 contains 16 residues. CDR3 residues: CASSLVAGSSYNEQFF. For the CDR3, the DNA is TGCGCCAGCAGCTTGGTCGCGGGGAGCTCCTACAATGAGCAGTTCTTC.

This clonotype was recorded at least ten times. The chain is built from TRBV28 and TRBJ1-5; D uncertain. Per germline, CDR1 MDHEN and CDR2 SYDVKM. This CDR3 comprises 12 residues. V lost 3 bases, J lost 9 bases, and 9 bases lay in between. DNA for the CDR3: TGTGCCAGCAGTTTCAGTGAAAGGCCCCAGCATTTT. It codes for CASSFSERPQHF.

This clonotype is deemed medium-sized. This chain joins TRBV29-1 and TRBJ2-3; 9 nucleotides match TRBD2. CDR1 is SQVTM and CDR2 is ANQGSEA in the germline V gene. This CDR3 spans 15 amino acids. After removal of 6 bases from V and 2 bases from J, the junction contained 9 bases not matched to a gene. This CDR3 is CSVGRRTSDTDTQYF. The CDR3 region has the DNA TGCAGCGTCGGTAGGCGGACTAGCGACACAGATACGCAGTATTTT.

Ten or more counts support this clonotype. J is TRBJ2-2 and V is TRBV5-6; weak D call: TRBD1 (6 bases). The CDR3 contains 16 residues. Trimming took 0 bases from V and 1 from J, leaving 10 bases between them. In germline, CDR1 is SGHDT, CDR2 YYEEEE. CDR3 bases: TGTGCCAGCAGCTTGGGATTGGGACAGAACACCGGGGAGCTGTTTTTT. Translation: CASSLGLGQNTGELFF.

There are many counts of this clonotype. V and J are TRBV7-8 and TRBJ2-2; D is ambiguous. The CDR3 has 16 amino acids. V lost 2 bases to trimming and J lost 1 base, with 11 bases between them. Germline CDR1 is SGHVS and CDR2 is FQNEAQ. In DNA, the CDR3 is TGTGCCAGCAGCTTAAGAGTGGCGGAGAACACCGGGGAGCTGTTTTTT. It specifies CASSLRVAENTGELFF.

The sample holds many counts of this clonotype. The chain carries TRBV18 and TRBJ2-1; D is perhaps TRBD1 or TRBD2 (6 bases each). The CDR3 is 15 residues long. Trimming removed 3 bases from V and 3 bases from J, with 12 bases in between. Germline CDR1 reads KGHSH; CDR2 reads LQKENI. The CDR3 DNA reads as TGTGCCAGCTCACCCTCTAGGGGGGACTACAATGAGCAGTTCTTC. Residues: CASSPSRGDYNEQFF.